This TCR beta chain is from a study of blood T cell repertoires in COVID-19. During active infection, Seattle patients enrolled and were then monitored through disease. V was cut by 0 bases and J by 4 bases, with 6 bases left in between. Germline values: CDR1 SGHAT, CDR2 FQNNGV. This CDR3 spans 13 amino acids. In the authors' workflow: Estimates of nucleated cell counts were drawn from the amplification of reference gene primers. Generated by immunoSEQ multiplex PCR, the TCRdb table keeps only in-frame clones and is missing some. The DNA was the basis for D and trimming; V, J and clone size are from that table. The table includes under 250,000 clones, around 90% detected once.

The clonotype originates from a man under 40 with COVID-19, enrolled during active disease. J is TRBJ2-5 and V is TRBV11-2; D unresolved. Specimen: peripheral blood. CDR3 DNA sequence: TGTGCCAGCAGCTTAGAGGCTTTAGAGACCCAGTACTTC. Translation: CASSLEALETQYF.